The TCR beta chain described here comes from a study of T-cell memory formation after mild COVID-19. Study as a whole: The two donors had largely donor-specific TCR clusters. Study-wide findings and caveats: Some clones that responded were present in memory (sampled pre-infection), which suggests cross-reactive memory joined.

Employing constant-segment primers, 5'RACE generated TCR alpha and TCR beta cDNA libraries bearing sample barcodes and UMIs. TCRdb ran MiXCR on the 5' RACE reads and lists one entry per CDR3 protein. This table holds under 550,000 distinct CDR3 sequences, 15% to 20% found once. CDR1 and CDR2 (germline): MGHRA, YSYEKL. V was pared by 4 bases and J by 9 bases, with 8 bases of the junction left unmatched. The CDR3 totals 16 residues. A remark on this clonotype: Its antigen is unidentified.

The TCR originated in an adult woman who had mild COVID-19 (a few samples of this study predate the infection). Cell type and time point are not known. The sample taken for sequencing was PBMCs or a T cell subset sorted from them (not recorded which). The J gene is TRBJ2-1, the V gene TRBV4-1, with 14 bases fitting TRBD2. The CDR3 reads CASSRETSGGDTEQFF. DNA for the CDR3: TGCGCCAGCAGCCGGGAGACTAGCGGGGGGGACACTGAGCAGTTCTTC.